These 15 T cell receptor beta chains were all obtained from the same sample, sequenced in a study of cytomegalovirus exposure and HLA in healthy donors. The PCR was carried out with 60 Vbeta primers and 13 Jbeta primers. TCRdb's table, derived via immunoSEQ multiplex PCR, lists solely in-frame clones and lacks some. Of over 150,000 clones listed, roughly 82% are singletons. What was sequenced was PBMCs. These receptors all come from a man in his forties or fifties in good health and CMV-seropositive.

The CDR3 protein is CATRFTGSTDTQYF. As DNA, the CDR3 is TGTGCCACCAGGTTCACAGGTAGCACAGATACGCAGTATTTT. This chain links TRBV15 with TRBJ2-3; a possible D gene is TRBD1 (5 bases). V dropped 6 bases and J dropped 0 bases, with 10 bases sitting between them. Germline V gene data show CDR1 as LNHNV and CDR2 as YYDKDF (reference sequence). The CDR3 loop spans 14 amino acids.

This clone turned up a few times. This chain links TRBV6-1 with TRBJ2-2, with 11 bases matching TRBD2. CDR1 is MNHNS, CDR2 SASEGT, per germline. This CDR3 is built from 15 residues. Germline trimming cut 4 bases from V and 5 bases from J; bases unmatched to any gene: 3. In DNA, the CDR3 is TGTGCCAGCAGTGTAGCGGGGGGGCGGACCGGGGAGCTGTTTTTT. Its translation: CASSVAGGRTGELFF.

The chain is built from TRBV14 and TRBJ2-1; no definite D call. Trimming took off 2 bases at V and 8 bases at J, with 7 bases between the two ends. Looked up from germline, CDR1 is SGHDN and CDR2 is FVKESK. The CDR3 spans 12 residues. Here the CDR3 DNA reads TGTGCCAGCAGCCAATCGGTCGATGAGCAGTTCTTC. This gives the protein CASSQSVDEQFF.

In its sample, this clone was seen a few times. The genes are TRBV25-1 and TRBJ2-1; 7 bases are a match to TRBD1. J was trimmed by 8 bases and V by 8 bases; bases with no gene match: 12. Per germline, CDR1 MGHDK and CDR2 SYGVNS. This CDR3 has 14 residues. CDR3 in DNA: TGTGCCAGCCGCCGGGACAGAGGTTACGATGAGCAGTTCTTC. It codes for CASRRDRGYDEQFF.

V gene TRBV7-6 combines with J gene TRBJ2-7; D not resolved. The CDR3 is 12 amino acids. The V gene's germline CDR1 is SGHVS and CDR2 FNYEAQ. V gave up 4 bases and J gave up 3 bases, with 7 bases separating them. The CDR3 nucleotides are TGTGCCAGCAGCTCCCAGAACTACGAGCAGTACTTC. It specifies CASSSQNYEQYF. The full variable domain, with the rest looked up from reference TRBV7-6 and TRBJ2-7, is GAGVSQSPRYKVTKRGQDVALRCDPISGHVSLYWYRQALGQGPEFLTYFNYEAQQDKSGLPNDRFSAERPEGSISTLTIQRTEQRDSAMYRCASSSQNYEQYFGPGTRLTVT.

The chain recombines TRBV19 with TRBJ1-5; 8 bases map to TRBD1. The length of the CDR3 is 13 residues. From germline, CDR1 is LNHDA and CDR2 SQIVND (reference sequence). The V gene end was trimmed by 7 bases and the J gene end by 4 bases; junction bases not matched to a gene: 3. The CDR3 DNA sequence: TGTGCCAGTAATAGACAGGGGAATCAGCCCCAGCATTTT. Its protein is CASNRQGNQPQHF.

This CDR3 reads CASSLALTTDTQYF. Written as DNA, the CDR3 is TGTGCCAGCAGCTTGGCCCTAACCACAGATACGCAGTATTTT. J is TRBJ2-3 and V is TRBV5-4, with no clear D. The CDR3 is made up of 14 amino acids. Trimming removed 0 bases from V and 2 bases from J, with 7 bases in between. The germline V gene encodes CDR1 SGHNT and CDR2 YYREEE (reference sequence).

This chain joins TRBV6-1 and TRBJ2-1; tentative D call: TRBD1 (6 bases). Germline values: CDR1 MNHNS, CDR2 SASEGT. V dropped 7 bases and J dropped 3 bases, with 16 bases sitting between them. The CDR3 is 15 residues long. CDR3 region: CASTIEGGLYNEQFF. DNA of the CDR3: TGTGCCAGCACGATTGAAGGGGGTCTCTACAATGAGCAGTTCTTC.

This chain links TRBV18 with TRBJ2-7; a possible D gene is TRBD2 (5 bases). V was trimmed by 3 bases and J by 3 bases, leaving 21 bases between them. The CDR3 runs 17 residues. Germline assignment: CDR1 KGHSH and CDR2 LQKENI. CDR3 nucleotide sequence: TGTGCCAGCTCACCGTCCCCGAGCGGCGGATTACTCTACGAGCAGTACTTC. This gives the protein CASSPSPSGGLLYEQYF.

This rearrangement joins TRBV27 to TRBJ1-5, with D possibly TRBD1 on 6 matching bases. Germline-derived CDR1 and CDR2 are MNHEY and SMNVEV (reference sequence). V was pared by 5 bases and J by 7 bases, with 15 bases between. There are 14 residues in the CDR3. In DNA, the CDR3 is TGTGCCAGCAGTACTTGGACAGCCTTACAGCCCCAGCATTTT. Translation: CASSTWTALQPQHF.

There are a few counts of this clone. The chain couples TRBV14 to TRBJ1-1; 9 positions match TRBD1. V lost 3 bases, J lost 4 bases, and 0 bases stayed unmatched. CDR1 is SGHDN, CDR2 FVKESK, per germline. The CDR3 has 13 amino acids. The CDR3 DNA follows: TGTGCCAGCAGCCAGACAGGGGGCACTGAAGCTTTCTTT. This codes for CASSQTGGTEAFF.

The chain carries TRBV5-1 and TRBJ2-7; D ambiguous. V lost 4 bases and J 2 bases, leaving 10 bases between the germline ends. The CDR3 runs to 13 residues. The germline gives CDR1 SGHRS, CDR2 YFSETQ. CDR3 amino acids: CASSLPPAYEQYF. CDR3 nucleotide sequence: TGCGCCAGCAGCCTCCCCCCCGCCTACGAGCAGTACTTC.

This clone appeared a few times. The rearrangement joins TRBV7-2 to TRBJ2-7; D gene uncertain. Germline V lookup: CDR1 SGHTA, CDR2 FQGNSA. The CDR3 consists of 11 residues. Trimming shortened V by 4 bases and J by 2 bases, and 3 bases separated the two germline ends. Here the CDR3 reads CASSSAYEQYF. In DNA, the CDR3 is TGTGCCAGCAGCTCTGCCTACGAGCAGTACTTC. Full variable domain (outside the CDR3, taken from reference TRBV7-2 and TRBJ2-7): GAGVSQSPSNKVTEKGKDVELRCDPISGHTALYWYRQSLGQGLEFLIYFQGNSAPDKSGLPSDRFSAERTGGSVSTLTIQRTQQEDSAVYLCASSSAYEQYFGPGTRLTVT.

The rearrangement uses TRBV28 and TRBJ1-3; no reliable D call. V lost 7 bases and J 0 bases, leaving 7 bases between the germline ends. Germline V lookup: CDR1 MDHEN, CDR2 SYDVKM. CDR3 length equals 13 residues. CDR3 sequence (DNA): TGTGCCAGCATCCACAGCTCTGGAAACACCATATATTTT. It yields the protein CASIHSSGNTIYF.

The V and J genes are TRBV25-1 and TRBJ2-5; 9 bases line up with TRBD1. J gave up 0 bases and V 6 bases, and 8 bases lay outside the gene matches. Per the germline V gene, CDR1 is MGHDK and CDR2 is SYGVNS. The CDR3 runs 16 residues. In DNA, the CDR3 is TGTGCCAGCAGACCCCCACAGGGGGCGAACCAAGAGACCCAGTACTTC. Protein: CASRPPQGANQETQYF. Full variable domain (outside the CDR3, taken from reference TRBV25-1 and TRBJ2-5): EADIYQTPRYLVIGTGKKITLECSQTMGHDKMYWYQQDPGMELHLIHYSYGVNSTEKGDLSSESTVSRIRTEHFPLTLESARPSHTSQYLCASRPPQGANQETQYFGPGTRLLVL.